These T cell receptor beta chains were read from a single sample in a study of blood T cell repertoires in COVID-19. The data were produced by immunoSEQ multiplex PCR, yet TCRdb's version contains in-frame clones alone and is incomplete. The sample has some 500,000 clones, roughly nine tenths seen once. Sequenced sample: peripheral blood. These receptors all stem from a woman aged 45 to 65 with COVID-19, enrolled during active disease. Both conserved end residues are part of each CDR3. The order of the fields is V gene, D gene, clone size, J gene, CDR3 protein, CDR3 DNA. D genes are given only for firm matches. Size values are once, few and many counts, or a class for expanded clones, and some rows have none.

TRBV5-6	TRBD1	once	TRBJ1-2	CASSRTGGRGYTF	TGTGCCAGCAGCCGAACAGGGGGCCGGGGCTACACCTTC
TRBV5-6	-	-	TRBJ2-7	CASSLGSPHNSYEQYF	TGTGCCAGCAGCTTGGGGAGTCCTCATAACTCCTACGAGCAGTACTTC
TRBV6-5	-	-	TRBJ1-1	CASKTEKNTEAFF	TGTGCCAGCAAAACAGAGAAGAACACTGAAGCTTTCTTT
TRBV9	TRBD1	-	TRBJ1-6	CASSGQPGQYNSPLHF	TGTGCCAGCAGCGGACAACCGGGACAGTATAATTCACCCCTCCACTTT
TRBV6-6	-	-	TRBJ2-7	CASNLLAGTYEQYF	TGTGCCAGCAACCTTTTGGCGGGCACCTACGAGCAGTACTTC
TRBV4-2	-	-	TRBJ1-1	CASSPPGPVLGNTEAFF	TGTGCCAGCAGCCCCCCGGGTCCTGTTCTTGGGAACACTGAAGCTTTCTTT
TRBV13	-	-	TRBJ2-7	CASSSSSYEQYF	TGTGCCAGCAGCTCCAGCTCCTACGAGCAGTACTTC
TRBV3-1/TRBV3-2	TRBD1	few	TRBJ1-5	CASSQDRGLSQPQHF	TGTGCCAGCAGCCAAGACAGGGGGCTAAGTCAGCCCCAGCATTTT
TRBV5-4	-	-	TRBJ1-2	CASSVDKFGGYTF	TGTGCCAGCAGCGTGGACAAGTTCGGGGGCTACACCTTC
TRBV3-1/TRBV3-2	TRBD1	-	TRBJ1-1	CASSQVGGVNTEAFF	TGTGCCAGCAGCCAAGTAGGGGGCGTGAACACTGAAGCTTTCTTT
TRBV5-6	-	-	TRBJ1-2	CASSPGIRDGYTF	TGTGCCAGCAGCCCAGGTATTCGAGATGGCTACACCTTC
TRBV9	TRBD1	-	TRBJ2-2	CASSAGQYTGELFF	TGTGCCAGCAGCGCGGGACAGTACACCGGGGAGCTGTTTTTT
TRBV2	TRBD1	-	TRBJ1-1	CASSENSQGTGFF	TGTGCCAGCAGTGAAAACAGTCAGGGGACAGGTTTCTTT
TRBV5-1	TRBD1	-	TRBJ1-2	CASSWGPGGAGYGYTF	TGCGCCAGCAGTTGGGGGCCAGGGGGCGCAGGATATGGCTACACCTTC
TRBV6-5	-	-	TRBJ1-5	CASSFQGDSNQPQHF	TGTGCCAGCAGTTTCCAAGGAGATAGCAATCAGCCCCAGCATTTT
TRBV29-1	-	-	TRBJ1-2	CSVWDSSGGYTF	TGCAGCGTTTGGGACTCGTCGGGGGGCTACACCTTC
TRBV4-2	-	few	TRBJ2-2	CASSLPARGGDTGELFF	TGTGCCAGCAGCCTCCCCGCCCGGGGTGGGGACACCGGGGAGCTGTTTTTT
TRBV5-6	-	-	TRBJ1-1	CASGQGMNTEAFF	TGTGCCAGCGGGCAGGGAATGAACACTGAAGCTTTCTTT
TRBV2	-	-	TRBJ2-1	CASSEGHNEQFF	TGTGCCAGCAGCGAAGGGCACAATGAGCAGTTCTTC
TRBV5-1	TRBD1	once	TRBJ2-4	CASSLEGQLAKNIQYF	TGCGCCAGCAGCTTGGAGGGACAGTTAGCCAAAAACATTCAGTACTTC
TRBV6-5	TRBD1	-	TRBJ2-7	CASRPYRQGSEQYF	TGTGCCAGCAGGCCCTACCGACAGGGGTCCGAGCAGTACTTC
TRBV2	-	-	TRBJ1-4	CASSPGLEKLFF	TGTGCCAGCAGTCCCGGACTTGAAAAACTGTTTTTT
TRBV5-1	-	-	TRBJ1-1	CASSLPTGNTEAFF	TGCGCCAGCAGCTTACCTACAGGGAACACTGAAGCTTTCTTT
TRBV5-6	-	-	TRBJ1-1	CASSLVEGRTEAFF	TGTGCCAGCAGCTTGGTGGAGGGGAGGACTGAAGCTTTCTTT
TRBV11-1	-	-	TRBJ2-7	CASSLSGDTYEQYF	TGTGCCAGCAGCTTATCAGGTGACACCTACGAGCAGTACTTC
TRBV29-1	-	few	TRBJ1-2	CSVKTVYGYTF	TGCAGCGTTAAGACAGTCTATGGCTACACCTTC
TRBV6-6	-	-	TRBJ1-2	CASSYPASRGYTF	TGTGCCAGCAGTTACCCCGCGTCTAGGGGCTACACCTTC
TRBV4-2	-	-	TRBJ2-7	CASSQERGYEQYF	TGTGCCAGCAGCCAAGAACGGGGGTACGAGCAGTACTTC
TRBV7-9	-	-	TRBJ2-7	CASSLEVGVFDEQYF	TGTGCCAGCAGCTTAGAGGTCGGGGTGTTTGACGAGCAGTACTTC
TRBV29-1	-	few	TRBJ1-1	CSARTGQTEAFF	TGCAGCGCACGAACTGGGCAGACTGAAGCTTTCTTT
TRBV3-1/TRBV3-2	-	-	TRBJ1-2	CASSQDARSANYGYTF	TGTGCCAGCAGCCAAGATGCGAGGTCTGCCAACTATGGCTACACCTTC
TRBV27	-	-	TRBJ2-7	CASSPLAGSLSYEQYF	TGTGCCAGCAGCCCTCTTGCGGGGTCCCTCTCCTACGAGCAGTACTTC
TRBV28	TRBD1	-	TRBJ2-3	CASSSVGQGTDTQYF	TGTGCCAGCAGTTCCGTCGGACAGGGCACAGATACGCAGTATTTT
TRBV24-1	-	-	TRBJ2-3	CATRSNTDTQYF	TGTGCCACTCGGTCCAACACAGATACGCAGTATTTT
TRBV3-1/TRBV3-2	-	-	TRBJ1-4	CASRGGVQEKLFF	TGTGCCAGCAGGGGGGGGGTCCAGGAAAAACTGTTTTTT
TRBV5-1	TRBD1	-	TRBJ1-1	CASSPDRERTEAFF	TGCGCCAGCAGCCCGGACAGGGAGAGGACTGAAGCTTTCTTT
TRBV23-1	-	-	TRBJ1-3	CASSQSGGSGGNTIYF	TGCGCCAGCAGTCAATCGGGAGGGTCGGGTGGAAACACCATATATTTT
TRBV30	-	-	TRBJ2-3	CAWSVGAADTQYF	TGTGCCTGGAGTGTAGGGGCCGCAGATACGCAGTATTTT
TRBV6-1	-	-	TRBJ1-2	CASSEFRSPGPGYTF	TGTGCCAGCAGTGAATTTAGATCCCCAGGTCCAGGCTACACCTTC
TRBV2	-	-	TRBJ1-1	CASSEALGQREAFF	TGTGCCAGCAGTGAAGCGCTAGGACAGCGCGAAGCTTTCTTT